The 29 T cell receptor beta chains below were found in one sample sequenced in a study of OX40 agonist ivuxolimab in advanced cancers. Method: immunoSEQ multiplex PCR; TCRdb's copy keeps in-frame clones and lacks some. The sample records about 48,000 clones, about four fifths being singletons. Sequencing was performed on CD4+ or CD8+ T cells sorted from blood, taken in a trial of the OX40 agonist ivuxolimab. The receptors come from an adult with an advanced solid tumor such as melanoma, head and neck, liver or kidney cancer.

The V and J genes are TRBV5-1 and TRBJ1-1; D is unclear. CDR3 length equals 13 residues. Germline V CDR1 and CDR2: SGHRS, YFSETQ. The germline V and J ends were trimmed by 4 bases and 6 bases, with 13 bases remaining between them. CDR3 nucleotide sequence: TGCGCCAGCAGCCTTAACGTCGGCCCTGAAGCTTTCTTT. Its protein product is CASSLNVGPEAFF.

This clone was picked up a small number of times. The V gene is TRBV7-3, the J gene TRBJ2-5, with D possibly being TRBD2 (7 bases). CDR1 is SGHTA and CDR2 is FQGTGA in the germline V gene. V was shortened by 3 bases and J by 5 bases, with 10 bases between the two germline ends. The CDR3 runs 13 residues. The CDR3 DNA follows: TGTGCCAGCAGCTTGGGGGGGCCTGAGACCCAGTACTTC. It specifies CASSLGGPETQYF.

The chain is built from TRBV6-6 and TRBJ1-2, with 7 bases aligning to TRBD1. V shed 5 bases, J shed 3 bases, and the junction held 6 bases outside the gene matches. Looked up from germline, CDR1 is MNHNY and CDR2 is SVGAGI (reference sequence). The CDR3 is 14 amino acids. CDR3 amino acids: CASSPGDRYYGYTF. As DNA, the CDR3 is TGTGCCAGCAGTCCGGGGGACAGATACTATGGCTACACCTTC.

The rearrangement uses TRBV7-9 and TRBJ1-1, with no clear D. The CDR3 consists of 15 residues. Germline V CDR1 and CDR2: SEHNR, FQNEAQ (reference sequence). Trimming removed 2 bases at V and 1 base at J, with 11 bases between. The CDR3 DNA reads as TGTGCCAGCAGCTTATCTGGGCGTGCGAACACTGAAGCTTTCTTT. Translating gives CASSLSGRANTEAFF.

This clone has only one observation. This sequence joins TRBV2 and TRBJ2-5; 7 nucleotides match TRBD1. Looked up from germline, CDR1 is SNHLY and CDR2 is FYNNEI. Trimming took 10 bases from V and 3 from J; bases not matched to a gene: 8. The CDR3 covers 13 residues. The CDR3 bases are TGTGCCACCAACAGGGGCGGAGAAGAGACCCAGTACTTC. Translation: CATNRGGEETQYF.

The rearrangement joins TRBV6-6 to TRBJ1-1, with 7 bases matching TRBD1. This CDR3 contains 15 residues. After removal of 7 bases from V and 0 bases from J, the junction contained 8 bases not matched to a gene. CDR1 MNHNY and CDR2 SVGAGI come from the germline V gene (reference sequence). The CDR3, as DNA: TGTGCCAGCACCCCAGACAGGGATTTGAACACTGAAGCTTTCTTT. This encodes CASTPDRDLNTEAFF.

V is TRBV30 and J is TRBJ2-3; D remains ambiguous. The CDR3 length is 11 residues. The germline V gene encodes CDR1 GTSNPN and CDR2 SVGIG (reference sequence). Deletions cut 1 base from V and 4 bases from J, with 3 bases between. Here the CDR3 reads CAWSGADTQYF. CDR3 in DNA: TGTGCCTGGAGTGGGGCAGATACGCAGTATTTT.

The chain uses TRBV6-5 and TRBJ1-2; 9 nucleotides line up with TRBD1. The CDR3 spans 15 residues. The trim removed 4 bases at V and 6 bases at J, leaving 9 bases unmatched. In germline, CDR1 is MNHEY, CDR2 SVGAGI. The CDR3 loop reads CASSSRTGAPNGYTF. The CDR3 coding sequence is TGTGCCAGCAGTTCTCGGACAGGGGCGCCGAATGGCTACACCTTC.

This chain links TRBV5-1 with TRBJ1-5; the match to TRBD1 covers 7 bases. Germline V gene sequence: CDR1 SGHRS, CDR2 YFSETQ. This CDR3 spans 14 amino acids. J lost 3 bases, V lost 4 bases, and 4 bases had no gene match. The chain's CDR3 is CASSPGGINQPQHF. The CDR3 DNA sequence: TGCGCCAGCAGCCCAGGGGGTATCAATCAGCCCCAGCATTTT.

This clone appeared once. This CDR3 reads CASSLGTSGLRRGNEQYF. DNA for the CDR3: TGTGCCAGCAGCCTGGGGACTAGCGGGCTTAGAAGGGGGAACGAGCAGTACTTC. The genes are TRBV9 and TRBJ2-7; 12 bases are shared with TRBD2. V trimming: 4 bases; J trimming: 5 bases; junction bases outside the gene matches: 16. This CDR3 has 18 amino acids. The V gene's germline CDR1 is SGDLS and CDR2 YYNGEE.

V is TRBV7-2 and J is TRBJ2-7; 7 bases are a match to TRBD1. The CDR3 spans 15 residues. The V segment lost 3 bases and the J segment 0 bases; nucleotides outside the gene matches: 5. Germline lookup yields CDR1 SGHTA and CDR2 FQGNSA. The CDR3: CASSFRQGSSYEQYF. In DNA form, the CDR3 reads TGTGCCAGCAGCTTCCGACAGGGATCCTCCTACGAGCAGTACTTC.

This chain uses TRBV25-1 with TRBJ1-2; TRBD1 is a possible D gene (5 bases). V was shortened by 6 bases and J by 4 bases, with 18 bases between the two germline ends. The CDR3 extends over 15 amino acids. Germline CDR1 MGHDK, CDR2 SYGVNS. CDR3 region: CASSLPGEGGYGYTF. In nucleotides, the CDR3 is TGTGCCAGCAGCCTCCCGGGGGAGGGCGGCTATGGCTACACCTTC.

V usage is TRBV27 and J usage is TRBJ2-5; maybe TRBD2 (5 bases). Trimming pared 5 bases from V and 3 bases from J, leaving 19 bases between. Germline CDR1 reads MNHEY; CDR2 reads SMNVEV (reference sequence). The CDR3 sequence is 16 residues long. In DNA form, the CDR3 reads TGTGCCAGCAGTCCCCTGGGGAGCGGAAACAAAGAGACCCAGTACTTC. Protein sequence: CASSPLGSGNKETQYF.

The CDR3, as DNA: TGTGCCAGCAGCTTGGGCGGTCTGGGAGAGCAGTACTTC. It codes for CASSLGGLGEQYF. The V gene is TRBV7-9, the J gene TRBJ2-7; D gene ambiguous. CDR1 is SEHNR and CDR2 is FQNEAQ in the germline V gene (reference sequence). The germline V and J ends were trimmed by 3 bases and 7 bases, with 13 bases remaining between them. This CDR3 has 13 amino acids.

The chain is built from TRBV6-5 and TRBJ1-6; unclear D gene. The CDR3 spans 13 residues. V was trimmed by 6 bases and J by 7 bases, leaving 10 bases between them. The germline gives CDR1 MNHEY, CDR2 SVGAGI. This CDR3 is CASRARLNSPLHF. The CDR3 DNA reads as TGTGCCAGCAGGGCTCGTCTGAATTCACCCCTCCACTTT.

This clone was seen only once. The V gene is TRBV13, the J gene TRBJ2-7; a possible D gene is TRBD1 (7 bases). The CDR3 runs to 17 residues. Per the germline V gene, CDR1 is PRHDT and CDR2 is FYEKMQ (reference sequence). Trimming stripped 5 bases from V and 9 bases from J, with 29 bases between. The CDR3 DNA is TGTGCCAGCAGCCCTAGGGGGCGATGGGAGGCGAAGCAAGGGCAGTACTTC. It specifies CASSPRGRWEAKQGQYF.

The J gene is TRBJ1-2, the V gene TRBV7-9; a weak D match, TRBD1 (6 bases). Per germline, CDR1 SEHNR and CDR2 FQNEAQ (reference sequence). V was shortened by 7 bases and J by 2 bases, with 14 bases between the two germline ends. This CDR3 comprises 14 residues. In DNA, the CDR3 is TGTGCCAGCACCCAAGGGGGGCGGAACTATGGCTACACCTTC. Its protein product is CASTQGGRNYGYTF. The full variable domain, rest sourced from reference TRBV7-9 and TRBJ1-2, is DTGVSQNPRHKITKRGQNVTFRCDPISEHNRLYWYRQTLGQGPEFLTYFQNEAQLEKSRLLSDRFSAERPKGSFSTLEIQRTEQGDSAMYLCASTQGGRNYGYTFGSGTRLTVV.

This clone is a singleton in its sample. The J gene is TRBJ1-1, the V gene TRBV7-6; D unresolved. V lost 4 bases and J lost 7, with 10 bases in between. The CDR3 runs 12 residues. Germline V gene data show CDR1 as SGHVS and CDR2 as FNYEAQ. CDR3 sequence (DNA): TGTGCCAGCAGCTCCCGGGAGGATGAAGCTTTCTTT. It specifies CASSSREDEAFF.

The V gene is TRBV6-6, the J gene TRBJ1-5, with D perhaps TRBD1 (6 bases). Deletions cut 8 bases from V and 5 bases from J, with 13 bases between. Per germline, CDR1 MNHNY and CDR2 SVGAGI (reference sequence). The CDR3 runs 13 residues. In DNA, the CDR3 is TGTGCCAGCGAAGACAGGCCTCATCAGCCCCAGCATTTT. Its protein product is CASEDRPHQPQHF.

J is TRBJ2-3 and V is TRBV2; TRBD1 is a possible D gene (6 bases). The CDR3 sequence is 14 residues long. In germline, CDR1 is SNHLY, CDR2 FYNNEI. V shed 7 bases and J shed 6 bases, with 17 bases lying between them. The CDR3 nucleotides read TGTGCCAGCACCCAAGGACAGAGGGTGGATACGCAGTATTTT. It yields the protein CASTQGQRVDTQYF.

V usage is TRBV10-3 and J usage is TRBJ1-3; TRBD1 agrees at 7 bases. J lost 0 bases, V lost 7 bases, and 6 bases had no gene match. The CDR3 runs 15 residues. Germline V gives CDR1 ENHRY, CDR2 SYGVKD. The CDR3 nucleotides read TGTGCCATCACGGGACAGTCAAGCTCTGGAAACACCATATATTTT. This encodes CAITGQSSSGNTIYF.

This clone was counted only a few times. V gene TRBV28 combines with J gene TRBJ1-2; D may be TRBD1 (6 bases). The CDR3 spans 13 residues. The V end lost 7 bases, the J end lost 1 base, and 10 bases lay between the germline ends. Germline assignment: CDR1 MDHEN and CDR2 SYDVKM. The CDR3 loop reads CASTQGSNYGYTF. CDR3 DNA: TGTGCCAGCACCCAGGGGAGTAACTATGGCTACACCTTC.

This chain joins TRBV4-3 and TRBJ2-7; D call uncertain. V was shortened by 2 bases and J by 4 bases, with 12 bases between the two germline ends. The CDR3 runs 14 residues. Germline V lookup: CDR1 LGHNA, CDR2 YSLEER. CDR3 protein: CASSQRVVRYEQYF. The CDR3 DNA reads TGCGCCAGCAGCCAACGGGTTGTGAGGTACGAGCAGTACTTC.

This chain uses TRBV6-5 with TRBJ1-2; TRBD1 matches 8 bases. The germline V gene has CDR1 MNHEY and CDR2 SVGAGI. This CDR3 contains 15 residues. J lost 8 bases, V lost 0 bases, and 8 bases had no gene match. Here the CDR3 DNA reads TGTGCCAGCAGTTACTCTGACAGGGGTGTTTCGGGCTACACCTTC. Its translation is CASSYSDRGVSGYTF.

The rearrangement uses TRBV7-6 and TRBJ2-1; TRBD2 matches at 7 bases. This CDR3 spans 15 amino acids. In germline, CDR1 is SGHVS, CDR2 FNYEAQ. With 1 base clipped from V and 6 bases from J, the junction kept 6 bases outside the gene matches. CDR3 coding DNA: TGTGCCAGCAGCTTAGTATCTAGCGGCTCCAATGAGCAGTTCTTC. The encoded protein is CASSLVSSGSNEQFF.

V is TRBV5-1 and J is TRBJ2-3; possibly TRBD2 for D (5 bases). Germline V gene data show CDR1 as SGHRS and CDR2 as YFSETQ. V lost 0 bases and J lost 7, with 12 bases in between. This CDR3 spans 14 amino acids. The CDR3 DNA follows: TGCGCCAGCAGCTTGGGCCCCACGGGATATACGCAGTATTTT. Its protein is CASSLGPTGYTQYF.

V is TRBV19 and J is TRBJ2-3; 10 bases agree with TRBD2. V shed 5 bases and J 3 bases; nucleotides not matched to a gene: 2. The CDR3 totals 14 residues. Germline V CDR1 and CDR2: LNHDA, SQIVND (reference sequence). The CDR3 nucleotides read TGTGCCAGTAGTGGGGGACTAGCGACAGATACGCAGTATTTT. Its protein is CASSGGLATDTQYF.

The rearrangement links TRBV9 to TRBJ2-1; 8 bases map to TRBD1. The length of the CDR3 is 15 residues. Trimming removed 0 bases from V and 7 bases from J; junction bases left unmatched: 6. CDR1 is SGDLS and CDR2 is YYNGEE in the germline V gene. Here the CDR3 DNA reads TGTGCCAGCAGCGTAGTGGACAGGGATGCAAATGAGCAGTTCTTC. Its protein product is CASSVVDRDANEQFF. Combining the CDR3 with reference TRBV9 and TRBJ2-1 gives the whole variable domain DSGVTQTPKHLITATGQRVTLRCSPRSGDLSVYWYQQSLDQGLQFLIQYYNGEERAKGNILERFSAQQFPDLHSELNLSSLELGDSALYFCASSVVDRDANEQFFGPGTRLTVL.

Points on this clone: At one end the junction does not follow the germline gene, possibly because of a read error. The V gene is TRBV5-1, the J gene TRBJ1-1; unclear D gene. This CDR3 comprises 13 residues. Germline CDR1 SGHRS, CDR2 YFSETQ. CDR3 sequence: CASSSTGYAEAFF. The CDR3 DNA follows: TGTGCCAGCAGCTCGACGGGTTACGCTGAAGCTTTCTTT.